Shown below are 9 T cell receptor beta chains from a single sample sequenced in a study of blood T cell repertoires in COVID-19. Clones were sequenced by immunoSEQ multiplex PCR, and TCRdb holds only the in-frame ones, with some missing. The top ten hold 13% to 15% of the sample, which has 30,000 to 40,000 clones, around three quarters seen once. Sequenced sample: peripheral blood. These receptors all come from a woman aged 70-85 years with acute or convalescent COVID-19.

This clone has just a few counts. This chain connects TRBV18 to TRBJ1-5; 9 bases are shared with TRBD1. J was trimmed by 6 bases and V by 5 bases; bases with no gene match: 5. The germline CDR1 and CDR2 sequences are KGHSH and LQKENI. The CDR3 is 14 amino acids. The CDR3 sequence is CASSTGTGPQPQHF. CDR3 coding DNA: TGTGCCAGCTCAACCGGGACAGGGCCTCAGCCCCAGCATTTT.

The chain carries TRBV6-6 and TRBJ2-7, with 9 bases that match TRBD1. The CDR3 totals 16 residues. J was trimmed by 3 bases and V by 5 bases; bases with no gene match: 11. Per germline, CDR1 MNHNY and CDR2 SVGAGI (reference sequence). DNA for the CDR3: TGTGCCAGCAGTCAAAATACCGGGACAGGGATCTACGAGCAGTACTTC. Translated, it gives CASSQNTGTGIYEQYF.

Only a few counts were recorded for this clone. The CDR3 nucleotides are TGCGCCAGCAGCCAGTCGCCAACAGGGGGACAGGGCTACGAGCAGTACTTC. Its protein product is CASSQSPTGGQGYEQYF. The genes are TRBV4-1 and TRBJ2-7; 9 bases agree with TRBD1. V trimming: 3 bases; J trimming: 3 bases; junction bases outside the gene matches: 12. Germline CDR1 MGHRA, CDR2 YSYEKL. The CDR3 sequence is 17 residues long.

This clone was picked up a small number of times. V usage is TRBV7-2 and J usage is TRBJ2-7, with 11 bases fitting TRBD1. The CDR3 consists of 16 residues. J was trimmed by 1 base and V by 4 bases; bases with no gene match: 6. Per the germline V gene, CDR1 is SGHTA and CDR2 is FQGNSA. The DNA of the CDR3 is TGTGCCAGCAGCTCTCCCGGACAGGGGGCATCCTACGAGCAGTACTTC. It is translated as CASSSPGQGASYEQYF.

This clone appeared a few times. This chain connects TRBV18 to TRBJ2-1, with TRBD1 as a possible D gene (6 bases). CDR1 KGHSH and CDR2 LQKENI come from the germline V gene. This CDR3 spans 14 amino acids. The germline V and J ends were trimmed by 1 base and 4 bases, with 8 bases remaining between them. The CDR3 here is CASSPQQGYNEQFF. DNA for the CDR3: TGTGCCAGCTCACCACAACAGGGATACAATGAGCAGTTCTTC.

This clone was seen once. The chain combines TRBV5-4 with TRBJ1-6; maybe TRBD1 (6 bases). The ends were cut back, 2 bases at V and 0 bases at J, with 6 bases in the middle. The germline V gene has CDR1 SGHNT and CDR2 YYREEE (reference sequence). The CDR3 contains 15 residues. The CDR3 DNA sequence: TGTGCCAGCAGCTTACAGGGCTCCTATAATTCACCCCTCCACTTT. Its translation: CASSLQGSYNSPLHF.

The CDR3 here is CASRDSLGELFF. The CDR3 DNA follows: TGTGCCAGCAGGGACTCCCTGGGGGAGCTGTTTTTT. The chain links TRBV19 to TRBJ2-2, with D possibly TRBD2 on 6 matching bases. The CDR3 is 12 residues long. The germline V gene has CDR1 LNHDA and CDR2 SQIVND (reference sequence). V lost 9 bases, J lost 8 bases, and 13 bases lay in between.

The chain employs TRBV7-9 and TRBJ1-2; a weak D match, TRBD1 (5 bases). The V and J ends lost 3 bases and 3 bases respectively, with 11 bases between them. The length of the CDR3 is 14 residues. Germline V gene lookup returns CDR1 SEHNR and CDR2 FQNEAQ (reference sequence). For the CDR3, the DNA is TGTGCCAGCAGCTTGAGTCAGGGCTACTATGGCTACACCTTC. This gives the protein CASSLSQGYYGYTF.

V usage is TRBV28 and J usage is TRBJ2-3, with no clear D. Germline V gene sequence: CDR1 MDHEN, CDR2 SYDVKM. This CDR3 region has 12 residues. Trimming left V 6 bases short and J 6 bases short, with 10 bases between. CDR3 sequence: CASRPTWDTQYF. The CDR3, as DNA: TGTGCCAGCAGACCGACTTGGGATACGCAGTATTTT. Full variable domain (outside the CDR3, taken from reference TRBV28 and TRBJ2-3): DVKVTQSSRYLVKRTGEKVFLECVQDMDHENMFWYRQDPGLGLRLIYFSYDVKMKEKGDIPEGYSVSREKKERFSLILESASTNQTSMYLCASRPTWDTQYFGPGTRLTVL.